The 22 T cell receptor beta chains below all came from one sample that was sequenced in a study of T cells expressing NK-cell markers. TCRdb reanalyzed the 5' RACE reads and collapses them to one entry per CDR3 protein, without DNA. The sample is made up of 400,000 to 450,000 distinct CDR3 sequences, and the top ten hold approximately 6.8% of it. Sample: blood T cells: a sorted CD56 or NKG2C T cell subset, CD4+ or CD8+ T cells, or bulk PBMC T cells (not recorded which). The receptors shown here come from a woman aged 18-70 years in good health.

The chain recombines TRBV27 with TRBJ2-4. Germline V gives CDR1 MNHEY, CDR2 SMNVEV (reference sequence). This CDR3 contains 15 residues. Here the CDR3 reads CASSISGVAKNIQYF.

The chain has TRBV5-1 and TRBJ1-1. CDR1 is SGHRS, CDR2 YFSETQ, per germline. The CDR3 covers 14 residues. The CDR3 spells CASSLHHEGAEAFF.

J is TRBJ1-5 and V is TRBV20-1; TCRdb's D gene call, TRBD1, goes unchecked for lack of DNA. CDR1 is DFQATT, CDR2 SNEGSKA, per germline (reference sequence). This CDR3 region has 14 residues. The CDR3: CSARAGTGAQPQHF.

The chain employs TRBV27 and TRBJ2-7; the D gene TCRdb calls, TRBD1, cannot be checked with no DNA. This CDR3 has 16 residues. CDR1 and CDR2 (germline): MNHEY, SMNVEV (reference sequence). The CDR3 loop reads CASSLSYRDIGYEQYF.

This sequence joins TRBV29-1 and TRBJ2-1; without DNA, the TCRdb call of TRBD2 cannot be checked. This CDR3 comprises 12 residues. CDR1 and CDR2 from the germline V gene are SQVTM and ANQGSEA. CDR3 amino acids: CSGRAKYNEQFF.

The CDR3 protein is CSVGAGSSYEQYF. This chain joins TRBV29-1 and TRBJ2-7; TCRdb outputs TRBD1, but without DNA this stays unchecked. This CDR3 is built from 13 residues. The V gene's germline CDR1 is SQVTM and CDR2 ANQGSEA.

This chain's CDR3 is CASSQEPTASSTYEQYF. The rearrangement links TRBV4-3 to TRBJ2-7. Germline assignment: CDR1 LGHNA and CDR2 YSLEER. The CDR3 extends over 17 amino acids.

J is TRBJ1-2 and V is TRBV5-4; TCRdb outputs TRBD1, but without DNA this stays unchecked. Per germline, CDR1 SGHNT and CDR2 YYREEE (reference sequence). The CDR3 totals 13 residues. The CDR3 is CASSLRQGNGYTF.

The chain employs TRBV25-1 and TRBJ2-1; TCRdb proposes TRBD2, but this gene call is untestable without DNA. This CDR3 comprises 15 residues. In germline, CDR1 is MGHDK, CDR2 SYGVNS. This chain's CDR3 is CASSGYGSGRNEQFF.

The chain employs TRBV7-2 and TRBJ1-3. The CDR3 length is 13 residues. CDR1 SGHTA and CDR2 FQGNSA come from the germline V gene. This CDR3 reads CASSLNNRNTIYF.

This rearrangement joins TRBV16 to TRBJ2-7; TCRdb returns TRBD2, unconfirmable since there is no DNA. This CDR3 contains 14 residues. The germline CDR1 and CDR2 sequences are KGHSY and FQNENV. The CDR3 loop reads CASSQPGRAPEQYF.

The chain's CDR3 is CSAQANSGTSYEQYF. This rearrangement joins TRBV20-1 to TRBJ2-7; TCRdb selects TRBD2, and the lack of DNA leaves this call unchecked. The CDR3 runs 15 residues. Per germline, CDR1 DFQATT and CDR2 SNEGSKA (reference sequence).

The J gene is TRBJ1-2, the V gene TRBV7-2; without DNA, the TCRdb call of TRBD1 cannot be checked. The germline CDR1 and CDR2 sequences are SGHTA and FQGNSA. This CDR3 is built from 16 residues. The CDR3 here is CASSLEVQAAGYGYTF.

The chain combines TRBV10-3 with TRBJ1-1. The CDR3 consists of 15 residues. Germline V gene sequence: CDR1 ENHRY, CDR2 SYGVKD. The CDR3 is CATQMGRGAGTEAFF.

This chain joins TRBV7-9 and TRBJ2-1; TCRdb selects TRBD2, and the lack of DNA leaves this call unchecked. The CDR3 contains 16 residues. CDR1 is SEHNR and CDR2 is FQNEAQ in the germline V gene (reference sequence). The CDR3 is CASSTLAESSYNEQFF.

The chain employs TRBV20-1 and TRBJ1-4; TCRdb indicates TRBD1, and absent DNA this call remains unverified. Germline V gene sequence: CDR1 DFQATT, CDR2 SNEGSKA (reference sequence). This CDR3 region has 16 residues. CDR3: CSARDLGTGVREKLFF.

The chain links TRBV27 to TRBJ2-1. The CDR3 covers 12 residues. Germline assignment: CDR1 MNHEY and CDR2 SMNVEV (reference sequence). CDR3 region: CASSWGWGEQFF.

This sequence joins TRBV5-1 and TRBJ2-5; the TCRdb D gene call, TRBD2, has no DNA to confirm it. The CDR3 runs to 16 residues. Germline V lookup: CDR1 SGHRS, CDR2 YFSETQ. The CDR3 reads CASSLRASGGQETQYF.

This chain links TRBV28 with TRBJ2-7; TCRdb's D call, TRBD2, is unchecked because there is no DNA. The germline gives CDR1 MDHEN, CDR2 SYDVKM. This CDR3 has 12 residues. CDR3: CALSGGGYEQYF.

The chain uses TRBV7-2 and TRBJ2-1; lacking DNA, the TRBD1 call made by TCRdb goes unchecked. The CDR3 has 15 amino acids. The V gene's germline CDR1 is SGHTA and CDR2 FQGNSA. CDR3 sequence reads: CASSLTPGQSYEQFF.

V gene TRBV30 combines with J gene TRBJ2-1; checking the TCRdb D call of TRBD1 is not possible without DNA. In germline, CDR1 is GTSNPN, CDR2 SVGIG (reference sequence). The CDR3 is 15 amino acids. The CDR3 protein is CAWSIGTGVWNEQFF.

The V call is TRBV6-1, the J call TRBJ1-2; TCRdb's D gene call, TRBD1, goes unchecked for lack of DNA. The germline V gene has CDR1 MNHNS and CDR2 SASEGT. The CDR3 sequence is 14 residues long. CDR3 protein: CASSGGGGAYGYTF.